Presented here are 13 T cell receptor beta chains from one specimen sequenced in a study of T cells in localized non-small cell lung cancer. Assay: immunoSEQ multiplex PCR; the TCRdb copy retains only in-frame clones and omits some. In the table there are some 27,000 clones, approximately 90% of which are singletons. This specimen was peripheral blood, taken before any cancer treatment. These receptor sequences come from a woman aged 18-49 years with stage I lung adenocarcinoma.

This sequence joins TRBV19 and TRBJ1-2; 8 bases are shared with TRBD1. V lost 7 bases, J lost 1 base, and 14 bases stayed unmatched. Germline values: CDR1 LNHDA, CDR2 SQIVND (reference sequence). This CDR3 is 17 amino acids long. The CDR3 spells CASKTTGVVPFNYGYTF. DNA for the CDR3: TGTGCCAGTAAGACGACAGGGGTGGTTCCTTTTAACTATGGCTACACCTTC.

This rearrangement joins TRBV6-6 to TRBJ2-7, with 7 bases aligning to TRBD1. CDR3 length equals 15 residues. Germline trimming cut 0 bases from V and 2 bases from J; bases unmatched to any gene: 4. Per the germline V gene, CDR1 is MNHNY and CDR2 is SVGAGI (reference sequence). The CDR3, as DNA: TGTGCCAGCAGTTACTCAAGGGGGCATGCCTACGAGCAGTACTTC. As protein: CASSYSRGHAYEQYF.

The chain joins TRBV28 to TRBJ1-3; D is possibly TRBD1 (5 bases). With 6 bases removed from V and 4 bases from J, the gap between germline ends came to 7 bases. The germline CDR1 and CDR2 sequences are MDHEN and SYDVKM. The CDR3 extends over 12 amino acids. Here the CDR3 reads CASREGGNTIYF. The CDR3 DNA reads as TGTGCCAGCAGGGAGGGGGGAAACACCATATATTTT.

This chain links TRBV18 with TRBJ1-3, with 9 bases matching TRBD1. The J segment lost 2 bases and the V segment lost 2 bases, leaving 7 bases of the junction unmatched. Germline V gene sequence: CDR1 KGHSH, CDR2 LQKENI. This CDR3 is built from 17 residues. The CDR3 spells CASSPSDRGNAGNTIYF. The DNA of the CDR3 is TGTGCCAGCTCACCATCGGACAGGGGAAATGCTGGAAACACCATATATTTT.

The chain is built from TRBV2 and TRBJ2-7; TRBD2 aligns across 7 bases. The CDR3 length is 17 residues. Germline V gives CDR1 SNHLY, CDR2 FYNNEI. Trimming cost V 6 bases and J 2 bases; bases outside gene matches: 16. The DNA for the CDR3 is TGTGCCAGCAGCGTGGGGGGGGTCTCCCGGGGCACCTACGAGCAGTACTTC. Translated, it gives CASSVGGVSRGTYEQYF.

This clone was picked up a small number of times. The gene calls are TRBV21-1 and TRBJ2-2; the DNA was not used to check the table's D call, TRBD2. TRBV21-1 is annotated as a pseudogene. The CDR3 spans 17 residues. This CDR3 reads CASSHGRTSGSTGELFF. CDR3 in DNA: TGTGCCAGCAGCCACGGACGGACTAGCGGGAGTACCGGGGAGCTGTTTTTT.

The sample holds one count of this clone. The J gene is TRBJ2-3, the V gene TRBV29-1; 8 bases agree with TRBD1. The CDR3 totals 14 residues. V dropped 6 bases and J dropped 3; count of bases not matched to a gene: 8. Germline lookup yields CDR1 SQVTM and CDR2 ANQGSEA. The CDR3, as DNA: TGCAGCGTGACCGGGACAGGTCCAACAGATACGCAGTATTTT. Translation gives CSVTGTGPTDTQYF.

This clone appeared a single time. The chain carries TRBV27 and TRBJ1-4; D is undetermined. Germline CDR1 is MNHEY and CDR2 is SMNVEV (reference sequence). Trimming shortened V by 8 bases and J by 5 bases, and 12 bases separated the two germline ends. The CDR3 spans 13 residues. The CDR3 DNA follows: TGTGCCAGCTACGACCCGGGAAATGAAAAACTGTTTTTT. This codes for CASYDPGNEKLFF.

V is TRBV5-1 and J is TRBJ2-1; D call uncertain. The CDR3 is 17 residues long. V was trimmed by 0 bases and J by 6 bases, leaving 19 bases between them. Germline V CDR1 and CDR2: SGHRS, YFSETQ. Here the CDR3 DNA reads TGCGCCAGCAGCTTGGCCCGTACGTCGGGTGGTAGCAATGAGCAGTTCTTC. Its protein is CASSLARTSGGSNEQFF.

V gene TRBV5-1 combines with J gene TRBJ1-1; weak D call: TRBD1 (5 bases). The CDR3 runs to 14 residues. V lost 3 bases and J 5 bases, leaving 14 bases between the germline ends. The V gene's germline CDR1 is SGHRS and CDR2 YFSETQ. The CDR3 DNA is TGCGCCAGCAGCTGGCCAGGGATGGGGACTGAAGCTTTCTTT. It yields the protein CASSWPGMGTEAFF.

The chain joins TRBV7-6 to TRBJ1-4; a possible D gene is TRBD1 (5 bases). Per the germline V gene, CDR1 is SGHVS and CDR2 is FNYEAQ. Trimming stripped 5 bases from V and 8 bases from J, with 18 bases between. This CDR3 region has 15 residues. The CDR3 loop reads CASSPPAGAGEKLFF. CDR3 nucleotide sequence: TGTGCCAGCAGCCCTCCCGCCGGGGCAGGAGAAAAACTGTTTTTT.

The chain employs TRBV5-1 and TRBJ2-1; 10 bases map to TRBD2. Germline loops: CDR1 SGHRS, CDR2 YFSETQ. CDR3 length equals 15 residues. The junction had 6 bases not matched to a gene; V was cut back by 5 bases and J by 4 bases. CDR3 in amino acids: CASSSRTSGYNEQFF. CDR3 DNA sequence: TGCGCCAGCAGTAGTAGGACTAGCGGTTACAATGAGCAGTTCTTC.

This clone was seen only a few times. The chain recombines TRBV6-4 with TRBJ2-1, with D perhaps given as TRBD1 or TRBD2 (6 bases each). Trimming took off 0 bases at V and 8 bases at J, with 14 bases between the two ends. This CDR3 spans 15 amino acids. Germline V CDR1 and CDR2: MRHNA, SNTAGT. Here the CDR3 DNA reads TGTGCCAGCAGTGACTCGAAGGGGGGCGCGGATGAGCAGTTCTTC. As protein: CASSDSKGGADEQFF.